The present T cell receptor (beta chain) was sequenced within a study of blood T cell repertoires in COVID-19. Study information: Some COVID-19 samples were acute and others convalescent; all came from the United States, Italy and Spain. From T cells, B-cell-depleted T cells, or PBMCs came the material, which was cDNA or gDNA.

Seattle patients were enrolled while actively infected and followed longitudinally. Authors' processing steps: Amplifying reference gene primers gave estimates of nucleated cell counts. The data were produced by immunoSEQ multiplex PCR, yet TCRdb's version contains in-frame clones alone and is incomplete. The DNA gave D and trimming, while V, J and clone size come from that table. The sample consists of about 240,000 clones, roughly 76% of them appearing once. From germline, CDR1 is MGHRA and CDR2 YSYEKL. V lost 0 bases to trimming and J lost 6 bases; unmatched junction nucleotides: 11. This CDR3 has 16 residues.

The TCR originated in a woman older than 75 with COVID-19, enrolled during active disease. Sequencing was done on a sample of peripheral blood. The chain couples TRBV4-1 to TRBJ2-7; 7 bases agree with TRBD1. For the CDR3, the DNA is TGCGCCAGCAGCCAAGATCAAGGGGGCGCATTTTCCGAGCAGTACTTC. It encodes CASSQDQGGAFSEQYF.